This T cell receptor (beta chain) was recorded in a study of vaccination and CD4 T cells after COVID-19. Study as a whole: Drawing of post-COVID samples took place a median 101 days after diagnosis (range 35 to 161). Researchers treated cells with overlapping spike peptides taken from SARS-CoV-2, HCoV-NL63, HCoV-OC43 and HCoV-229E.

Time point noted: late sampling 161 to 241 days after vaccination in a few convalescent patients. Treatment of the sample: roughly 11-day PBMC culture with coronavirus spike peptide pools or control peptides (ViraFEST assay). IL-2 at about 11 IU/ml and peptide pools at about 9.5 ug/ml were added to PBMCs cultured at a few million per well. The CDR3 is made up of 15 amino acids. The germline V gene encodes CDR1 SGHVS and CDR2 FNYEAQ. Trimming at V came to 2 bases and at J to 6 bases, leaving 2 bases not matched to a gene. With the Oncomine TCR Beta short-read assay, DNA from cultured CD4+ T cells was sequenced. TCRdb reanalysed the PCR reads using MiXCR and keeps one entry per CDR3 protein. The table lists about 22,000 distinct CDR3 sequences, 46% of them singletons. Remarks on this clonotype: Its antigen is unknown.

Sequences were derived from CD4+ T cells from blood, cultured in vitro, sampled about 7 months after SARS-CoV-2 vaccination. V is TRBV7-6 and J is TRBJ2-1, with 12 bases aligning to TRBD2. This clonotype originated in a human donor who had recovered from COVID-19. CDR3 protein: CASSLLAGGRNEQFF. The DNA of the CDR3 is TGTGCCAGCAGCTTACTAGCGGGGGGGCGCAATGAGCAGTTCTTC. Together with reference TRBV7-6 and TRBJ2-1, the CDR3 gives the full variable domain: GAGVSQSPRYKVTKRGQDVALRCDPISGHVSLYWYRQALGQGPEFLTYFNYEAQQDKSGLPNDRFSAERPEGSISTLTIQRTEQRDSAMYRCASSLLAGGRNEQFFGPGTRLTVL.